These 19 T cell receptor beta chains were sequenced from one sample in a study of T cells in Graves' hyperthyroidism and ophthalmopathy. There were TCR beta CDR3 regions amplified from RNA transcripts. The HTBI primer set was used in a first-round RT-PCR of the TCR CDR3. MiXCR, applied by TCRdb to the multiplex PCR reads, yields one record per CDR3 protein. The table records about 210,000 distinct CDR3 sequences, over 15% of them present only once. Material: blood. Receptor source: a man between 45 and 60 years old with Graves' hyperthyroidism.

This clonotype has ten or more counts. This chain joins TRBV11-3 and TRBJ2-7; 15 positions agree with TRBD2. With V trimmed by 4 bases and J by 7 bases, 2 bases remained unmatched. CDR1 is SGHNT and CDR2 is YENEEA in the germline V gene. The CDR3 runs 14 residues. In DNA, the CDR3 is TGTGCCAGCAGCTCGGGACTAGCGGGAGGAGAGCAGTACTTC. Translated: CASSSGLAGGEQYF.

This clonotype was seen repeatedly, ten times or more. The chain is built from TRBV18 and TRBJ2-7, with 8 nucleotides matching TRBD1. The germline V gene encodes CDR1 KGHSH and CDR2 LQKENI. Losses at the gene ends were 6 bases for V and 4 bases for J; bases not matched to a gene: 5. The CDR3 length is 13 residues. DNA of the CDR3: TGTGCCAGCTCGGACAGGGTAAAATACGAGCAGTACTTC. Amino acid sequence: CASSDRVKYEQYF.

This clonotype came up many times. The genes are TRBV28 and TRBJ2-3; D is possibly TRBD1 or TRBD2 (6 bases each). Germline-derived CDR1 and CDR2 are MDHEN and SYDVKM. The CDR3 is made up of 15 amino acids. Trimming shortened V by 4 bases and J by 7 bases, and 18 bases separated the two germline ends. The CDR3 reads CASSSQQGLRHTQYF. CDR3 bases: TGTGCCAGCAGTTCACAACAGGGACTTCGGCATACGCAGTATTTT.

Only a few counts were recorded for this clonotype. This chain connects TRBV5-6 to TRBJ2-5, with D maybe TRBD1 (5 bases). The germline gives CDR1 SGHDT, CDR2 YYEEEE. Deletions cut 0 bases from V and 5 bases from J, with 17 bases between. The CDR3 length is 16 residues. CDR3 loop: CASSLAVGPIVETQYF. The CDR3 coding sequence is TGTGCCAGCAGCTTGGCGGTGGGGCCGATCGTGGAGACCCAGTACTTC.

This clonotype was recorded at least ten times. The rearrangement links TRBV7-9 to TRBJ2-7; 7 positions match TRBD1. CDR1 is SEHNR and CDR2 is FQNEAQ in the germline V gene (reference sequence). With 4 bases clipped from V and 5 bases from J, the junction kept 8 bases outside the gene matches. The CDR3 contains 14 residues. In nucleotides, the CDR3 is TGTGCCAGCAGCTCACTCACAGGGGACGACGAGCAGTACTTC. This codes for CASSSLTGDDEQYF.

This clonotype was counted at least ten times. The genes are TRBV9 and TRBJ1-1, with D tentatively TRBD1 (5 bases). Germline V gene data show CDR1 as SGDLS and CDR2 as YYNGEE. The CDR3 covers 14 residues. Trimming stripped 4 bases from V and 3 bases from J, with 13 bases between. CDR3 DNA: TGTGCCAGCAGCCCCCGGGACGGAGACACTGAAGCTTTCTTT. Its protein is CASSPRDGDTEAFF.

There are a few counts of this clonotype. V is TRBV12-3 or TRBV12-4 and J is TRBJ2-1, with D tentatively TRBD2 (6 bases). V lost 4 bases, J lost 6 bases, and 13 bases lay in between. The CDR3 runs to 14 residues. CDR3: CASSSLLAVNEQFF. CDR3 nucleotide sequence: TGTGCCAGCAGTTCACTACTAGCAGTCAATGAGCAGTTCTTC.

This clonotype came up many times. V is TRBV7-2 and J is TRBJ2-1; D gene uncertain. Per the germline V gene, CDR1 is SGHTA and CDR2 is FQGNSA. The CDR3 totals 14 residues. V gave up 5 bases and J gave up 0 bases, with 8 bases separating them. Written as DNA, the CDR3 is TGTGCCAGCAGCCCCTACCACTCCTACAATGAGCAGTTCTTC. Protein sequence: CASSPYHSYNEQFF.

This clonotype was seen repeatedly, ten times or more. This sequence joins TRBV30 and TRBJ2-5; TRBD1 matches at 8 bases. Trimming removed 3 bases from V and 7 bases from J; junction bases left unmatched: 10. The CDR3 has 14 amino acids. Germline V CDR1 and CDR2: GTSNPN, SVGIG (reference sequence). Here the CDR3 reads CAWSVFSGTGTQYF. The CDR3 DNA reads TGTGCCTGGAGCGTATTCTCCGGGACAGGGACCCAGTACTTC.

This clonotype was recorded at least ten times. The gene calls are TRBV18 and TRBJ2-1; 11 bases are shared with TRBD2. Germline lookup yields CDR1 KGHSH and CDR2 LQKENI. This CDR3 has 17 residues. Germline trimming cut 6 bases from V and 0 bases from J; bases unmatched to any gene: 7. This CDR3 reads CASSSSGRLTSYNEQFF. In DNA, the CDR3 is TGTGCCAGCTCGTCTAGCGGGAGGTTAACCTCCTACAATGAGCAGTTCTTC.

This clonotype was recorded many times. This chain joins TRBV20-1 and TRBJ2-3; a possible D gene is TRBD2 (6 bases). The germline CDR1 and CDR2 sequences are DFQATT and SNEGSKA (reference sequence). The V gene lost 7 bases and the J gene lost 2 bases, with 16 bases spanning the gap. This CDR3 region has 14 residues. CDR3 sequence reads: CSVYSAGNTDTQYF. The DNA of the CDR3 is TGCAGTGTCTACTCCGCGGGAAACACAGATACGCAGTATTTT.

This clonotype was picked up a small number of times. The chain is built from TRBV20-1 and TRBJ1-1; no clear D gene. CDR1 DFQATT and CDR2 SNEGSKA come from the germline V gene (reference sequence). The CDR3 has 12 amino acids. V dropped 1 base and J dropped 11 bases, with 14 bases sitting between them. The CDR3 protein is CSARGETRGAFF. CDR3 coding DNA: TGCAGTGCTAGAGGGGAGACTCGCGGGGCTTTCTTT.

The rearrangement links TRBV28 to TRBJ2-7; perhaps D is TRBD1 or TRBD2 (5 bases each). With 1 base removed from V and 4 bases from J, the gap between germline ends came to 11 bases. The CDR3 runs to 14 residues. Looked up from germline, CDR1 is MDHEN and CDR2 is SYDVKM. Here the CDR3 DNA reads TGTGCCAGCAGTTTATTGGGACCTCCTTACGAGCAGTACTTC. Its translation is CASSLLGPPYEQYF.

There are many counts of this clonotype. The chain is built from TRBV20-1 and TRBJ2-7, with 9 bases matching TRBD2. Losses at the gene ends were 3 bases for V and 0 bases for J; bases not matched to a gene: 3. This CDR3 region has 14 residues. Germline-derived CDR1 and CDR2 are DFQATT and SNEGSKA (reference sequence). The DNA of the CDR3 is TGCAGTGCTAGTAGCGGGAGTAACTCCTACGAGCAGTACTTC. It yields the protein CSASSGSNSYEQYF.

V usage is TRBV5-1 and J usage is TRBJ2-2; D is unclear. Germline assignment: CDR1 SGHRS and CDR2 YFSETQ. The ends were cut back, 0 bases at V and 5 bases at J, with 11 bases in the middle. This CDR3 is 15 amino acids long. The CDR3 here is CASSLEVGKTGELFF. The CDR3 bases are TGCGCCAGCAGCTTGGAGGTAGGGAAGACCGGGGAGCTGTTTTTT.

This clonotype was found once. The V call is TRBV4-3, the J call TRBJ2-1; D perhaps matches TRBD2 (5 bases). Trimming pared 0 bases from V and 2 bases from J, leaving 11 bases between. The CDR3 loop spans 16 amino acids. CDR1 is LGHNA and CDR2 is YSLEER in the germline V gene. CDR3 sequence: CASSQDFRGAYNEQFF. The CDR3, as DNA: TGCGCCAGCAGCCAAGATTTTCGGGGTGCCTACAATGAGCAGTTCTTC.

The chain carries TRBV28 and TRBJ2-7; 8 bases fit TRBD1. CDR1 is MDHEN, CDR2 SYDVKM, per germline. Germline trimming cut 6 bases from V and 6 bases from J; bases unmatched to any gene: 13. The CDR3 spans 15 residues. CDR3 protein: CASRLNTGTGVEQYF. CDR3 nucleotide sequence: TGTGCCAGCAGATTAAATACCGGGACAGGCGTCGAGCAGTACTTC. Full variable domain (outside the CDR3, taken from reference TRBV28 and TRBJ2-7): DVKVTQSSRYLVKRTGEKVFLECVQDMDHENMFWYRQDPGLGLRLIYFSYDVKMKEKGDIPEGYSVSREKKERFSLILESASTNQTSMYLCASRLNTGTGVEQYFGPGTRLTVT.

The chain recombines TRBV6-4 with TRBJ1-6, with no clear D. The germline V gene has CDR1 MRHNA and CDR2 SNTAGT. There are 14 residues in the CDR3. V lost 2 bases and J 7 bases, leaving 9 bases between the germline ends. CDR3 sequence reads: CASSDDGLNSPLHF. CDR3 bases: TGTGCCAGCAGTGACGATGGATTAAATTCACCCCTCCACTTT.

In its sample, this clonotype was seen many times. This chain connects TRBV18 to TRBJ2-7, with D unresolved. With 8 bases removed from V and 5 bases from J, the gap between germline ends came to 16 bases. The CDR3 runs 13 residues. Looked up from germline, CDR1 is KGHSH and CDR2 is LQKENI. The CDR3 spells CASANREVHEQYF. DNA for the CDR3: TGTGCCAGCGCCAACCGAGAGGTCCACGAGCAGTACTTC.